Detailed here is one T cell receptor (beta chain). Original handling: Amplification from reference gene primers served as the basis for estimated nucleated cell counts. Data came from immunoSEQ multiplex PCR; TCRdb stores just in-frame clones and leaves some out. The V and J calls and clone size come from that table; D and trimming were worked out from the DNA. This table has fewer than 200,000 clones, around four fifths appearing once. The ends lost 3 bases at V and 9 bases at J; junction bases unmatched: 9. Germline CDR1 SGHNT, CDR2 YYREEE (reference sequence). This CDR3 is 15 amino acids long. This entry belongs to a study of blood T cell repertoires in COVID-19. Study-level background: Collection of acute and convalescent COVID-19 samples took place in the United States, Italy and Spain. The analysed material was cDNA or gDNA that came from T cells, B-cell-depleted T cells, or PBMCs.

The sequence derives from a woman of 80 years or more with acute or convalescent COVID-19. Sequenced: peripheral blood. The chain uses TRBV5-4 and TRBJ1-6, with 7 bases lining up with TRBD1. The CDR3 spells CASSSTGQFSSPLHF. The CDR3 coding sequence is TGTGCCAGCAGCTCGACGGGACAGTTCAGTTCACCCCTCCACTTT.